One and the same sample provided the 4 T cell receptor beta chains below, sequenced in a study of blood T cells in healthy people across ages. The authors ran a second PCR of 7 to 11 cycles using a sample-barcoded 5' primer and a J-beta primer mix. TCRdb independently ran MiXCR on the 5' RACE reads; one entry per CDR3 protein. The table lists 1,800,000 or so distinct CDR3 sequences, 35% to 50% of them singletons, with around 23% in the top ten. The sequencing sample was made of blood. Every receptor here comes from a human donor in good health.

This clonotype has only one observation. The CDR3 DNA reads as TGTGCCAGCAGCCAAGAGTTAGCCAGAACCTCCTACGAGCAGTACTTC. Translating it yields CASSQELARTSYEQYF. V usage is TRBV4-2 and J usage is TRBJ2-7; D remains ambiguous. Trimming took 0 bases from V and 0 from J, leaving 12 bases between them. CDR1 and CDR2 (germline): LGHNA, YNFKEQ. This CDR3 is 16 amino acids long.

This clonotype was detected only a few times. J is TRBJ2-3 and V is TRBV4-2, with TRBD2 identical over 10 bases. The ends lost 0 bases at V and 6 bases at J; junction bases unmatched: 15. This CDR3 spans 19 amino acids. Germline-derived CDR1 and CDR2 are LGHNA and YNFKEQ. The CDR3 DNA is TGTGCCAGCAGCCAAGACGCGGAGCGGCTAGCGGGGGCCCCGGATACGCAGTATTTT. Amino acid sequence: CASSQDAERLAGAPDTQYF.

The chain carries TRBV5-1 and TRBJ2-2; 8 bases align to TRBD1. CDR1 is SGHRS and CDR2 is YFSETQ in the germline V gene. Losses at the gene ends were 4 bases for V and 6 bases for J; bases not matched to a gene: 8. CDR3 length: 15 residues. The CDR3 coding sequence is TGCGCCAGCAGCATAACCGGACAGGGCCCCGGGGAGCTGTTTTTT. It translates to CASSITGQGPGELFF.

This clonotype was counted at least ten times. The junction departs from the called germline gene at one end, perhaps through a read error. The chain couples TRBV7-9 to TRBJ1-2, with 7 bases matching TRBD1. The CDR3 length is 15 residues. CDR1 is SEHNR and CDR2 is FQNEAQ in the germline V gene (reference sequence). The CDR3 sequence is CASSLGTAANYGYTF. The CDR3 DNA follows: TGCGCCAGCAGCCTCGGGACAGCAGCAAACTATGGCTACACCTTC.